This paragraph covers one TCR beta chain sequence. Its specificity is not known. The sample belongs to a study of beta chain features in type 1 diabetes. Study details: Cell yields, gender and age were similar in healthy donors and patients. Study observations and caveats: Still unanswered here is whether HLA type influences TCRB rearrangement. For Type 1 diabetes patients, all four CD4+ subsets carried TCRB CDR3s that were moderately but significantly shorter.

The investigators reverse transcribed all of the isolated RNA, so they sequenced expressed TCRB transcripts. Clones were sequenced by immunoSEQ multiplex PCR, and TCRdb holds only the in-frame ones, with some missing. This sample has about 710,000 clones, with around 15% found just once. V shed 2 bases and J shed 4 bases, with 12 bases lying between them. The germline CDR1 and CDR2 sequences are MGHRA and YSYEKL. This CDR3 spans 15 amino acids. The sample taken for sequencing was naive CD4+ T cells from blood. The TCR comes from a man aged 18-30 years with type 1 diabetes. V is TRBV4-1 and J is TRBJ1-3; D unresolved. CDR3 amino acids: CASSQPTSGGNTIYF. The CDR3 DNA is TGCGCCAGCAGCCAACCAACCAGTGGGGGAAACACCATATATTTT.